The table lists the clone carrying this T cell receptor (beta chain) with many counts. V was pared by 2 bases and J by 5 bases, with 12 bases between. The CDR3 sequence is 14 residues long. For TCRbeta, the library was prepared with unique molecular identifiers. From the PCR reads, TCRdb called clonotypes with MiXCR, one entry per CDR3 protein. The sample yields fewer than 1 million distinct CDR3 sequences, roughly 15% seen once. The data were obtained in a study of T-cell reconstitution after alpha-beta-depleted transplantation in children. This specimen consisted of PBMCs, mostly from graft donor cells, obtained 360 days after TCRalphabeta/CD19-depleted stem cell transplant. V gene TRBV12-3 or TRBV12-4 combines with J gene TRBJ1-1; D is ambiguous. The TCR comes from a male patient between 5 and 17 years old who had a stem cell transplant for acute lymphoblastic leukemia, so the T cells may come from the graft donor. The CDR3 DNA follows: TGTGCCAGCAGTTTAATAGCGGTTAGAACTGAAGCTTTCTTT. Protein sequence: CASSLIAVRTEAFF.